The T cell receptor (beta chain) described here comes from a study of beta chain features in type 1 diabetes. Points from the study as a whole: Sequencing of cDNA might inflate the share of cells that strongly express TCR. Comparison showed that naive, central memory and Treg TCRB repertoires appeared more similar among patients than among healthy donors. Researchers report that Type 1 diabetes patients had moderately but significantly shorter TCRB CDR3s across all four CD4+ subsets.

This CDR3 has 17 amino acids. Looked up from germline, CDR1 is SGHNT and CDR2 is YENEEA. With 1 base removed from V and 1 base from J, the gap between germline ends came to 15 bases. With respect to this clone: Its target is unknown.

The authors reverse transcribed all of the isolated RNA, so sequencing captured expressed TCRB transcripts. TCRdb's table, derived via immunoSEQ multiplex PCR, lists solely in-frame clones and lacks some. Of hundreds of thousands of clones listed, roughly an eighth were seen once; the top ten hold about 0.015%. The sequence derives from a man younger than 45 with type 1 diabetes. V is TRBV11-3 and J is TRBJ2-3; perhaps TRBD1 as D (6 bases). Source material: naive CD4+ T cells from blood. The CDR3 coding sequence is TGTGCCAGCAGCTTAGTGCCCCAGGGGCCCCGCACAGATACGCAGTATTTT. Its protein product is CASSLVPQGPRTDTQYF.